This entry concerns a single TCR beta chain. This clonotype was seen only a few times. Its target antigen remains unknown. There are no base qualities to consult, and no much larger clone falls within one base. Library preparation employed RT-PCR. Sequencing was performed on an Illumina HiSeq 2500. TCRdb's own reprocessing of the public reads used fastp at Q25 and MiXCR and kept productive beta chains. Identical CDR3 protein sequences are pooled into one entry, listed with their most common genes and DNA. The sample contains about 800,000 distinct CDR3 sequences, about 20% of them found a single time. The ten largest clones capture 9.5% to 13% of the sample. These data belong to a study of response to subunit inactivated influenza vaccine (dated by TCRdb to the late 2010s). The study in broad terms: Deep quantitative profiling of the T cell receptor repertoire was used in the study to follow responses to a trivalent subunit inactivated influenza vaccine.

Summary of the overall study and its limitations: The authors suggested that each seasonal influenza vaccination may recruit only a limited number of new T cells.

From its cysteine to its phenylalanine, the CDR3 spans 15 amino acids. The read is trimmed to its CDR3 DNA, 45 bases read in frame from base 1. CDR1 SGHRS and CDR2 YFSETQ were looked up in the germline V gene. V is pruned by 3 bases and J by 5 bases, leaving 8 bases of the junction without a gene match. This specimen was PBMCs from blood, taken 5 days after vaccination. The receptor was isolated from a man between 50 and 59 years old who received an inactivated influenza vaccine. Donor details come from another sample of the same person, matched by shared clones. Recombination linked TRBV5-1 to TRBJ2-7, with 10 central nucleotides matching TRBD2. The CDR3 amino acid sequence is: CASSSAGTSADEQYF. Here is the DNA: TGCGCCAGCAGCTCAGCCGGGACTAGCGCCGACGAGCAGTACTTC.